Included here is one T cell receptor (beta chain) sequence, with context. Relative to the germline gene, one junction end is altered; a read error may explain this. TCRdb reprocessed the RT-PCR reads via MiXCR and lists one record per CDR3 protein. The sample holds about 610,000 distinct CDR3 sequences, 14% seen once. The sample originates from a study of response to subunit inactivated influenza vaccine. This CDR3 spans 16 amino acids. The receptor was isolated from a man between 50 and 59 years old who received an inactivated influenza vaccine. The sequencing here drew on PBMCs from blood, taken approximately 13 days after vaccination. The rearrangement links TRBV12-3 or TRBV12-4 to TRBJ2-2; no firm D call. CDR3 coding DNA: TGTGCCAGCAGTTTTGGGAAAAAAGCGAACACCCGGGAGCTGTTTTTT. Amino acid sequence: CASSFGKKANTRELFF.